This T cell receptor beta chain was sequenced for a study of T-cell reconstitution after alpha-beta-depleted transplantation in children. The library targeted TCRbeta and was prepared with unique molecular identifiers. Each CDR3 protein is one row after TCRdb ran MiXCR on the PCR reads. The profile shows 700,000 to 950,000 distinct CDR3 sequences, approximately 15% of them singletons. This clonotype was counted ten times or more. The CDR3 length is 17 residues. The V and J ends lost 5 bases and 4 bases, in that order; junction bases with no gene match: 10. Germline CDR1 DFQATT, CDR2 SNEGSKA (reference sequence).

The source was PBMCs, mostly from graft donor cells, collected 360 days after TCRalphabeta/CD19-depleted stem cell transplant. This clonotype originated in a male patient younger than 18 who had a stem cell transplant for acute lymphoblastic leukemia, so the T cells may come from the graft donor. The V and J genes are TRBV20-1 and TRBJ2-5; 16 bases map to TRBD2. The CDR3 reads CSAGTSGRVDDGETQYF. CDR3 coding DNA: TGCAGTGCTGGGACTAGCGGGAGGGTGGATGATGGAGAGACCCAGTACTTC.